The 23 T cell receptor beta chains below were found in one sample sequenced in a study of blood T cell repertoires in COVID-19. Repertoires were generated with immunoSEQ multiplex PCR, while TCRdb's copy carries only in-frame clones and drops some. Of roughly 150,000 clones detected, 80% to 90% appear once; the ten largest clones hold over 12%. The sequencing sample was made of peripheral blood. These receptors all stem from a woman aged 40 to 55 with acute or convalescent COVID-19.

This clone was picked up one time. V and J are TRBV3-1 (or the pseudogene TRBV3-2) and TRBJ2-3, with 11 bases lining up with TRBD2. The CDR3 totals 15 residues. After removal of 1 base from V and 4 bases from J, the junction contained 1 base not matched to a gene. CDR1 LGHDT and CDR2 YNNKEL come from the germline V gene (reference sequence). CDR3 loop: CASSQVAGGADTQYF. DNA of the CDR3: TGTGCCAGCAGCCAAGTAGCGGGGGGGGCAGATACGCAGTATTTT.

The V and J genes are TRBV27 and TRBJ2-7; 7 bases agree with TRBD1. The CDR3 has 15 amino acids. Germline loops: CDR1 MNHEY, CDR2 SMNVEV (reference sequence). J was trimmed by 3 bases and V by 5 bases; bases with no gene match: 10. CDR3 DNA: TGTGCCAGCAGTGGGGAAGGGACAGCCCGCTACGAGCAGTACTTC. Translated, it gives CASSGEGTARYEQYF.

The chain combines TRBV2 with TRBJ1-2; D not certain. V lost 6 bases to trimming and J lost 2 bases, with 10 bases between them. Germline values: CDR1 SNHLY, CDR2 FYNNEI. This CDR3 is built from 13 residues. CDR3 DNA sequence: TGTGCCAGCAGCCCCGGCGGCAACTATGGCTACACCTTC. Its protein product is CASSPGGNYGYTF. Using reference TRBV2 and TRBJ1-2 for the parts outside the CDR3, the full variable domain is EPEVTQTPSHQVTQMGQEVILRCVPISNHLYFYWYRQILGQKVEFLVSFYNNEISEKSEIFDDQFSVERPDGSNFTLKIRSTKLEDSAMYFCASSPGGNYGYTFGSGTRLTVV.

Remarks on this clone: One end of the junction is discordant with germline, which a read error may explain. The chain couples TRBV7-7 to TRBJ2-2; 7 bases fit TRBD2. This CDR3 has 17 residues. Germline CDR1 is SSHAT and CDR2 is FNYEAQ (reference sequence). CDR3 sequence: CASSSRRASGPGGELFF. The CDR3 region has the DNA TGTGCTAGCAGCTCCCGAAGGGCTAGCGGTCCGGGCGGGGAGCTGTTTTTT.

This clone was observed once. In nucleotides, the CDR3 is TGTGCCAGCTCACCAAATTTACTAGCGGGGAGCACAGATACGCAGTATTTT. It yields the protein CASSPNLLAGSTDTQYF. The chain employs TRBV18 and TRBJ2-3, with 10 bases that match TRBD2. With V trimmed by 2 bases and J by 0 bases, 5 bases remained unmatched. Germline values: CDR1 KGHSH, CDR2 LQKENI. The CDR3 runs to 17 residues.

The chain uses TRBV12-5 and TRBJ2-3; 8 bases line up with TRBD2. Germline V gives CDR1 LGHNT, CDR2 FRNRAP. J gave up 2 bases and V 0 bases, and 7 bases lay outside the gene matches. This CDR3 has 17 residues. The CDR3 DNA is TGTGCTAGTGGTTTGGTACGAAGCGGGAGCCCCACAGATACGCAGTATTTT. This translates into CASGLVRSGSPTDTQYF.

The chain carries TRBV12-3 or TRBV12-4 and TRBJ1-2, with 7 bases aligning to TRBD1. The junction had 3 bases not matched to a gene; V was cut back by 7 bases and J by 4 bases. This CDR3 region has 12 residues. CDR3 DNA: TGTGCCAGCACACGGGACAGCTATGGCTACACCTTC. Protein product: CASTRDSYGYTF.

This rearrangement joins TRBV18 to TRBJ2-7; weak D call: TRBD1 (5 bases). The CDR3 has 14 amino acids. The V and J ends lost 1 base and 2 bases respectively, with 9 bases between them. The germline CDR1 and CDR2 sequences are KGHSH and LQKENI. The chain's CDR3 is CASSPRTGAYEQYF. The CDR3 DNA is TGTGCCAGCTCACCACGTACAGGCGCCTACGAGCAGTACTTC.

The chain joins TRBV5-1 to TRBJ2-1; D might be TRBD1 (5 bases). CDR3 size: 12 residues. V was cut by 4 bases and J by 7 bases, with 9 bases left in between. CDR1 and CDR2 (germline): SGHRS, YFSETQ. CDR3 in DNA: TGCGCCAGCAGCGGGGCGTATAATGAGCAGTTCTTC. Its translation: CASSGAYNEQFF.

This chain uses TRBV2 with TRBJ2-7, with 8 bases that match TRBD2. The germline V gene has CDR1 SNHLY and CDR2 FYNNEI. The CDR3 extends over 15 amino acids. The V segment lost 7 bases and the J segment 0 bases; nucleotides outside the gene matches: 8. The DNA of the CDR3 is TGTGCCAGCACCCCCCGGGGGGGGCTCTCCTACGAGCAGTACTTC. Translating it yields CASTPRGGLSYEQYF.

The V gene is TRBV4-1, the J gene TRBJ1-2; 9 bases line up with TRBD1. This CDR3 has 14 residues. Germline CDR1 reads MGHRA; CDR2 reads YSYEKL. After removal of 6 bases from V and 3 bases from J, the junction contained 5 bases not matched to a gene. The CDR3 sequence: CASRPGQGYYGYTF. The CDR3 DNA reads TGCGCCAGCAGGCCGGGACAGGGATACTATGGCTACACCTTC.

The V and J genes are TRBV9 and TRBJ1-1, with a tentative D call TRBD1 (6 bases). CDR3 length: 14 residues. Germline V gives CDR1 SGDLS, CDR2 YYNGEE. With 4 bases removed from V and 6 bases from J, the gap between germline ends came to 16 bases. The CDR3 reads CASSPLGTNPEAFF. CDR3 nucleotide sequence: TGTGCCAGCAGCCCCTTAGGGACAAATCCTGAAGCTTTCTTT.

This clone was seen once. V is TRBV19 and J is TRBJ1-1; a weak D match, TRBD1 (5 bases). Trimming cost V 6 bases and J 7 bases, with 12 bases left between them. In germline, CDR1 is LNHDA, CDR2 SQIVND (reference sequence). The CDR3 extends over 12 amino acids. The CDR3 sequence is CASSLIDSEAFF. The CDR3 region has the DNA TGTGCCAGTAGCTTAATCGACAGTGAAGCTTTCTTT.

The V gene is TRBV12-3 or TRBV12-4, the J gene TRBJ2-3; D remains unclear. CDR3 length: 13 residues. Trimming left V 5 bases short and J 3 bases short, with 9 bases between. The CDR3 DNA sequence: TGTGCCAGCAGTCCTGCGGTGACAGATACGCAGTATTTT. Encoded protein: CASSPAVTDTQYF.

The CDR3 reads CATSNDLPYEQYF. Written as DNA, the CDR3 is TGTGCCACCAGCAATGACTTGCCCTACGAGCAGTACTTC. The V gene is TRBV15, the J gene TRBJ2-7; no reliable D call. The germline V gene encodes CDR1 LNHNV and CDR2 YYDKDF (reference sequence). CDR3 length: 13 residues. Trimming pared 4 bases from V and 2 bases from J, leaving 9 bases between.

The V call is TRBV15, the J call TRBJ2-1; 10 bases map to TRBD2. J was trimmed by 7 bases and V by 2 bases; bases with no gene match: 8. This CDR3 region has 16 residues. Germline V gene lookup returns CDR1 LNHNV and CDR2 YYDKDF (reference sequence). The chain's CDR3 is CATSRKREGPRNEQFF. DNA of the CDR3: TGTGCCACCAGCAGAAAGCGGGAGGGCCCTCGTAATGAGCAGTTCTTC.

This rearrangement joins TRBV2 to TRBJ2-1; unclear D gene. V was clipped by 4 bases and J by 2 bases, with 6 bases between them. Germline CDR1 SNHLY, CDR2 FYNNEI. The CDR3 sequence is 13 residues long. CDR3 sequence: CASSAGAYNEQFF. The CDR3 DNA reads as TGTGCCAGCAGTGCCGGAGCCTACAATGAGCAGTTCTTC.

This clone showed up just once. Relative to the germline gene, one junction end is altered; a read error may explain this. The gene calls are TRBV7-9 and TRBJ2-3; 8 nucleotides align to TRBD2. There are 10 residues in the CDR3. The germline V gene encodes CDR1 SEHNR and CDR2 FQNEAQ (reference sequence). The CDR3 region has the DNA TGTGCCAGCAGCCGGGGAGCGGGAGCTTTT. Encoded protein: CASSRGAGAF.

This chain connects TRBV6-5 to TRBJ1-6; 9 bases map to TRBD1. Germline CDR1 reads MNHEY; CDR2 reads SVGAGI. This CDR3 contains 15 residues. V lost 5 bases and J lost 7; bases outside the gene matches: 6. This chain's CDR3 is CASSPQGAVNSPLHF. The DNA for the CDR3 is TGTGCCAGCAGTCCACAGGGGGCGGTGAATTCACCCCTCCACTTT.

The CDR3 loop reads CASSKEFDFYNEQFF. The CDR3 nucleotides read TGTGCCAGCAGCAAAGAGTTCGACTTCTACAATGAGCAGTTCTTC. This chain joins TRBV21-1 and TRBJ2-1; the table names TRBD2, a call not compared with the DNA. TRBV21-1 is shown as a pseudogene. The CDR3 has 15 residues.

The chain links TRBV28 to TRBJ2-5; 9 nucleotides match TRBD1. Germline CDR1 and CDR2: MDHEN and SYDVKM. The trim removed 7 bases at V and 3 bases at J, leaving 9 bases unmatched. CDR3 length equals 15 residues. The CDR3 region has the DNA TGTGCCAGCAAATCCTTCAGGACAGGGGAAGAGACCCAGTACTTC. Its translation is CASKSFRTGEETQYF.

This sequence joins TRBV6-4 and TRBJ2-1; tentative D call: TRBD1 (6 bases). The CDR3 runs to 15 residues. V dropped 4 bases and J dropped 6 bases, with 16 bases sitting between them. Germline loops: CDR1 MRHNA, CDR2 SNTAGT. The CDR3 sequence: CASSVDYGGSNEQFF. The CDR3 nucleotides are TGTGCCAGCAGTGTAGACTATGGGGGCTCCAATGAGCAGTTCTTC.

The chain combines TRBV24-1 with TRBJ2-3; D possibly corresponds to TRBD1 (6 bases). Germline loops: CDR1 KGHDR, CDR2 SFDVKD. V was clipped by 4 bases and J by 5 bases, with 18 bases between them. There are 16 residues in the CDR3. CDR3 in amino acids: CATSDPRQGRRDTQYF. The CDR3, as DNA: TGTGCCACCAGTGACCCACGTCAGGGGCGCCGAGATACGCAGTATTTT.